Here is one TCR beta chain with its context. Looked up from germline, CDR1 is SNHLY and CDR2 is FYNNEI. The CDR3 spans 15 residues. These data belong to a study of shared clonotypes between healthy human individuals. Data came from immunoSEQ multiplex PCR; TCRdb stores just in-frame clones and leaves some out. This repertoire shows just over 2,000,000 clones, 85% to 95% found once; its top ten account for roughly 0.13%. This receptor was taken from a man aged 18 to 35 in good health. This sequence joins TRBV2 and TRBJ2-5; tentative D call: TRBD2 (6 bases). The DNA end is more similar to TRBJ2-7, so the J call may be wrong. Sequenced: naive CD4+ T cells sorted from blood. Subset given: CD45RA+ positively selected. In nucleotides, the CDR3 is TGTGCCAGCAGGATCGATAGCGGCGCCTCCTACGAGCAGTACTTC. Protein product: CASRIDSGASYEQYF.